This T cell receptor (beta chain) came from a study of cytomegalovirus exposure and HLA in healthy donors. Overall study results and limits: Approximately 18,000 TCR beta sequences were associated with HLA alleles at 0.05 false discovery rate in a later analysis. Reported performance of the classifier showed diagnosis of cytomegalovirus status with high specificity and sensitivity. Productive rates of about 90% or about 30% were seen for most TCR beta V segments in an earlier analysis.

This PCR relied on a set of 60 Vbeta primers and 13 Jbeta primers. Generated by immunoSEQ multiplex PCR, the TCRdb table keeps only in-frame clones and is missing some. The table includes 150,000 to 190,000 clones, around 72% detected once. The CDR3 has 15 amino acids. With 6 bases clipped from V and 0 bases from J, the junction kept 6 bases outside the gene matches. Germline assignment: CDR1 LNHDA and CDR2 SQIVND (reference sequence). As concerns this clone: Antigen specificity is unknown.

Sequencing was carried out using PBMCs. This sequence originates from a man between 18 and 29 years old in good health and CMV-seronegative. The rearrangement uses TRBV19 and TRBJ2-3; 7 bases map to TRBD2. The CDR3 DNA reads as TGTGCCAGTAGCGGACGGGAGGCTAGCACAGATACGCAGTATTTT. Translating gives CASSGREASTDTQYF.